This entry lists 14 T cell receptor beta chains sequenced from one sample in a study of T cell changes during pregnancy in multiple sclerosis. Libraries were prepared by immunoSEQ multiplex PCR; TCRdb keeps only in-frame clonotypes and omits some of them. The sample consists of 90,000 to 120,000 clones, just over 90% of them appearing once. This material consisted of peripheral blood, taken after pregnancy. The receptors originated from a female donor with multiple sclerosis, enrolled in a pregnancy study.

This clone came up once. The chain has TRBV6-1 and TRBJ1-1; 9 nucleotides align to TRBD1. Germline loops: CDR1 MNHNS, CDR2 SASEGT. The CDR3 extends over 14 amino acids. The V gene end was trimmed by 6 bases and the J gene end by 1 base; junction bases not matched to a gene: 3. This CDR3 reads CASRVGQGNTEAFF. The CDR3 DNA follows: TGTGCCAGCAGGGTGGGACAGGGGAACACTGAAGCTTTCTTT.

This sequence joins TRBV10-2 and TRBJ2-5; TRBD2 matches at 9 bases. V dropped 9 bases and J dropped 1; count of bases not matched to a gene: 12. This CDR3 spans 16 amino acids. CDR1 is WSHSY and CDR2 is SAAADI in the germline V gene. CDR3: CASRGLAGTIQETQYF. The CDR3 nucleotides are TGCGCCAGTAGGGGGCTAGCGGGGACGATCCAAGAGACCCAGTACTTC.

The chain's CDR3 is CSVDGRSLGGGTDTQYF. In DNA, the CDR3 is TGCAGCGTTGACGGGCGAAGTCTCGGGGGGGGAACAGATACGCAGTATTTT. This chain links TRBV29-1 with TRBJ2-3, with TRBD2 matching over 8 bases. The CDR3 length is 17 residues. The V gene's germline CDR1 is SQVTM and CDR2 ANQGSEA. The V segment lost 3 bases and the J segment 3 bases; nucleotides outside the gene matches: 14.

The chain links TRBV9 to TRBJ1-2; D not certain. In germline, CDR1 is SGDLS, CDR2 YYNGEE. The ends were cut back, 0 bases at V and 2 bases at J, with 5 bases in the middle. The CDR3 contains 13 residues. The chain's CDR3 is CASSVDRNYGYTF. For the CDR3, the DNA is TGTGCCAGCAGCGTAGACCGGAACTATGGCTACACCTTC.

The CDR3: CASSVKGGANQPQHF. The CDR3 DNA reads as TGTGCCAGCAGCGTTAAGGGGGGGGCGAATCAGCCCCAGCATTTT. This sequence joins TRBV9 and TRBJ1-5, with a possible D match to TRBD1 (6 bases). V was shortened by 2 bases and J by 4 bases, with 13 bases between the two germline ends. From germline, CDR1 is SGDLS and CDR2 YYNGEE. CDR3 length: 15 residues.

The chain combines TRBV6-4 with TRBJ1-2; TRBD1 matches 7 bases. The CDR3 has 15 amino acids. Germline CDR1 is MRHNA and CDR2 is SNTAGT. The V and J ends lost 6 bases and 6 bases, in that order; junction bases with no gene match: 13. CDR3 residues: CASSSSYTGADGYTF. The CDR3 nucleotides are TGTGCCAGCAGCAGCTCCTACACAGGGGCGGATGGCTACACCTTC.

V gene TRBV9 combines with J gene TRBJ2-5; 10 bases are a match to TRBD2. J gave up 4 bases and V 2 bases, and 5 bases lay outside the gene matches. Per the germline V gene, CDR1 is SGDLS and CDR2 is YYNGEE. CDR3 length: 15 residues. The CDR3 here is CASSVSGTSAETQYF. The CDR3 nucleotides are TGTGCCAGCAGCGTCTCCGGGACTAGCGCAGAGACCCAGTACTTC.

This chain links TRBV9 with TRBJ2-1; 9 nucleotides agree with TRBD2. The CDR3 length is 19 residues. Trimming removed 3 bases from V and 8 bases from J; junction bases left unmatched: 21. CDR1 is SGDLS, CDR2 YYNGEE, per germline. For the CDR3, the DNA is TGTGCCAGCAGCGGCATTCAGGGGGGCGGCGGGGGGGCCAGGGATGAGCAGTTCTTC. Translation gives CASSGIQGGGGGARDEQFF.

This chain joins TRBV9 and TRBJ1-2; possible D gene TRBD1, 5 bases. V was cut by 3 bases and J by 3 bases, with 15 bases left in between. The V gene's germline CDR1 is SGDLS and CDR2 YYNGEE. The CDR3 length is 15 residues. CDR3 amino acids: CASSATGEGYYGYTF. The CDR3 DNA sequence: TGTGCCAGCAGCGCCACCGGGGAGGGGTACTATGGCTACACCTTC.

Concerning this clone itself: Other nucleotide sequences in the sample specify the same CDR3. V usage is TRBV7-9 and J usage is TRBJ1-1; 8 nucleotides match TRBD1. CDR3 size: 12 residues. V trimming: 3 bases; J trimming: 8 bases; junction bases outside the gene matches: 2. Germline CDR1 and CDR2: SEHNR and FQNEAQ (reference sequence). CDR3 in amino acids: CASSLGDREAFF. CDR3 sequence (DNA): TGTGCCAGCAGCTTGGGGGACAGGGAAGCTTTCTTT.

Only one count was recorded for this clone. The V gene is TRBV5-1, the J gene TRBJ2-3; a possible D gene is TRBD1 (5 bases). Trimming took 5 bases from V and 3 from J, leaving 16 bases between them. The CDR3 is 15 amino acids. The germline gives CDR1 SGHRS, CDR2 YFSETQ. CDR3 in DNA: TGCGCCAGCAGTACAGGAAAACGAATGACAGATACGCAGTATTTT. Translation: CASSTGKRMTDTQYF.

This chain connects TRBV5-1 to TRBJ1-1; D unclear. The CDR3 is made up of 13 amino acids. CDR1 and CDR2 from the germline V gene are SGHRS and YFSETQ. V shed 3 bases and J shed 3 bases, with 9 bases lying between them. CDR3 sequence: CASSSRVDTEAFF. In DNA form, the CDR3 reads TGCGCCAGCAGCTCGAGGGTAGACACTGAAGCTTTCTTT. The full variable domain, its missing parts supplied by reference TRBV5-1 and TRBJ1-1, is KAGVTQTPRYLIKTRGQQVTLSCSPISGHRSVSWYQQTPGQGLQFLFEYFSETQRNKGNFPGRFSGRQFSNSRSEMNVSTLELGDSALYLCASSSRVDTEAFFGQGTRLTVV.

CDR3 coding DNA: TGTGCCATCAGTGTGAGGCTAGCCGACGAGCAGTACTTC. It encodes CAISVRLADEQYF. The V gene is TRBV10-3, the J gene TRBJ2-7, with TRBD2 as a possible D gene (5 bases). The CDR3 is made up of 13 amino acids. Trimming cost V 4 bases and J 5 bases, with 12 bases left between them. In germline, CDR1 is ENHRY, CDR2 SYGVKD.

The J gene is TRBJ2-5, the V gene TRBV5-6, with 7 bases identical to TRBD1. V shed 4 bases, J shed 5 bases, and the junction held 8 bases outside the gene matches. This CDR3 contains 14 residues. Germline CDR1 SGHDT, CDR2 YYEEEE. Written as DNA, the CDR3 is TGTGCCAGCAGCGAAGGGACAGCCCAGGAGACCCAGTACTTC. Residues: CASSEGTAQETQYF. Together with reference TRBV5-6 and TRBJ2-5, the CDR3 gives the full variable domain: DAGVTQSPTHLIKTRGQQVTLRCSPKSGHDTVSWYQQALGQGPQFIFQYYEEEERQRGNFPDRFSGHQFPNYSSELNVNALLLGDSALYLCASSEGTAQETQYFGPGTRLLVL.